These 10 T cell receptor beta chains were all obtained from the same sample, sequenced in a study of spatial heterogeneity in lung cancer. Using its own MiXCR run on the 5' RACE reads, TCRdb lists one record per CDR3 protein. The profile shows 110,000 or so distinct CDR3 sequences, about 10% of them singletons. Indicated time point: blood at routine non-recurrence follow-up after resection. This sample comprised PBMCs, obtained at follow-up. The receptors stem from a female donor with early-stage non-small cell lung cancer.

This clonotype came up a few times. The V call is TRBV9, the J call TRBJ2-1, with TRBD2 identical over 9 bases. Germline values: CDR1 SGDLS, CDR2 YYNGEE. The V segment lost 0 bases and the J segment 7 bases; nucleotides outside the gene matches: 11. The CDR3 is 17 residues long. Written as DNA, the CDR3 is TGTGCCAGCAGCGTAGGAGGGTCTGCGGGAGGGCAAAATGAGCAGTTCTTC. This gives the protein CASSVGGSAGGQNEQFF.

This clonotype was counted at least ten times. The chain combines TRBV5-4 with TRBJ2-3; D gene ambiguous. Germline loops: CDR1 SGHNT, CDR2 YYREEE (reference sequence). Trimming shortened V by 2 bases and J by 0 bases, and 4 bases separated the two germline ends. This CDR3 comprises 13 residues. As DNA, the CDR3 is TGTGCCAGCAGCTTTGGAAGCACAGATACGCAGTATTTT. Residues: CASSFGSTDTQYF.

This clonotype has a count of ten or more. The chain joins TRBV7-9 to TRBJ2-1; TRBD2 matches 8 bases. V shed 2 bases, J shed 3 bases, and the junction held 0 bases outside the gene matches. From germline, CDR1 is SEHNR and CDR2 FQNEAQ (reference sequence). The CDR3 spans 14 residues. CDR3 nucleotide sequence: TGTGCCAGCAGCTTAAGCGGGAGCTACAATGAGCAGTTCTTC. Protein: CASSLSGSYNEQFF.

This clonotype was picked up a small number of times. The chain joins TRBV9 to TRBJ2-3; D might be TRBD1 (5 bases). This CDR3 is built from 17 residues. Per the germline V gene, CDR1 is SGDLS and CDR2 is YYNGEE. V lost 0 bases and J lost 0, with 14 bases in between. In nucleotides, the CDR3 is TGTGCCAGCAGCGTAGCTGCTCGGGCAGGGAGCACAGATACGCAGTATTTT. This encodes CASSVAARAGSTDTQYF.

This clonotype was counted between two and nine times. V is TRBV5-1 and J is TRBJ2-5, with D tentatively TRBD1 or TRBD2 (5 bases each). The CDR3 is made up of 13 amino acids. Germline V gives CDR1 SGHRS, CDR2 YFSETQ. Trimming cost V 3 bases and J 7 bases, with 13 bases left between them. CDR3 nucleotides: TGCGCCAGCAGCTCAGGACGGGACGGGACCCAGTACTTC. Translating it yields CASSSGRDGTQYF.

This clonotype was observed many times. This chain uses TRBV7-8 with TRBJ1-6, with a weak D call TRBD1 (5 bases). V lost 6 bases and J 0 bases, leaving 15 bases between the germline ends. The CDR3 sequence is 17 residues long. CDR1 is SGHVS and CDR2 is FQNEAQ in the germline V gene. CDR3 bases: TGTGCCAGCAGTCAGGGAACCGGGAGCTCCTATAATTCACCCCTCCACTTT. Its translation is CASSQGTGSSYNSPLHF.

This clonotype was counted many times. The chain uses TRBV6-4 and TRBJ2-3; 10 bases agree with TRBD2. The ends lost 6 bases at V and 6 bases at J; junction bases unmatched: 9. CDR1 is MRHNA, CDR2 SNTAGT, per germline. The CDR3 has 15 residues. This chain's CDR3 is CASRDIAGGGDTQYF. The DNA for the CDR3 is TGTGCCAGCAGAGACATAGCGGGAGGAGGTGATACGCAGTATTTT.

This clonotype was observed a single time. The V gene is TRBV20-1, the J gene TRBJ2-5; D ambiguous. V gave up 2 bases and J gave up 1 base, with 14 bases separating them. Germline loops: CDR1 DFQATT, CDR2 SNEGSKA (reference sequence). This CDR3 is 15 amino acids long. CDR3 residues: CSARRPLGRQETQYF. The CDR3 region has the DNA TGCAGTGCTAGAAGACCCTTAGGGCGCCAAGAGACCCAGTACTTC.

About this clonotype itself: A much larger clone differs from this one at a single base, so this may be a read error. The chain has TRBV28 and TRBJ1-5; 7 bases agree with TRBD1. Per germline, CDR1 MDHEN and CDR2 SYDVKM. J was trimmed by 6 bases and V by 11 bases; bases with no gene match: 7. This CDR3 contains 12 residues. The CDR3 reads CAGTTGSQPQHF. DNA for the CDR3: TGTGCCGGCACGACAGGGAGTCAGCCCCAGCATTTT.

The chain combines TRBV7-2 with TRBJ2-1; TRBD2 agrees at 12 bases. Germline V CDR1 and CDR2: SGHTA, FQGNSA. This CDR3 has 19 residues. Unmatched junction bases numbered 14, after V lost 1 base and J lost 7 bases. In DNA, the CDR3 is TGTGCCAGCAGCTTAGGTGGTCCTACTAGCGGGAGGCGGGGAAATGAGCAGTTCTTC. Translation: CASSLGGPTSGRRGNEQFF. The complete variable domain, with remaining parts taken from reference TRBV7-2 and TRBJ2-1, reads GAGVSQSPSNKVTEKGKDVELRCDPISGHTALYWYRQSLGQGLEFLIYFQGNSAPDKSGLPSDRFSAERTGGSVSTLTIQRTQQEDSAVYLCASSLGGPTSGRRGNEQFFGPGTRLTVL.